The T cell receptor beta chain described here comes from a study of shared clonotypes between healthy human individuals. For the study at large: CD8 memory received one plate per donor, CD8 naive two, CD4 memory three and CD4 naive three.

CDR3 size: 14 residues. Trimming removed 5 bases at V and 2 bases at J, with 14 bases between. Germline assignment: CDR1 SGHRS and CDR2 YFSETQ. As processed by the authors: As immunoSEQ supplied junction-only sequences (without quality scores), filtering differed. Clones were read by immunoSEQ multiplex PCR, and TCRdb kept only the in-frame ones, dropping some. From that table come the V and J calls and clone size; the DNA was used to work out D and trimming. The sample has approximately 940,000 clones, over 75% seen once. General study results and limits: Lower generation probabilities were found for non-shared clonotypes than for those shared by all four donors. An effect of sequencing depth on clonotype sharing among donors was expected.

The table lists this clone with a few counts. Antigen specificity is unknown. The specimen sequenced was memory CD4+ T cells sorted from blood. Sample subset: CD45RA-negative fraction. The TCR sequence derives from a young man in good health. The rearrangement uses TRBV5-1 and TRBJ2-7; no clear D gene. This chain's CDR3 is CASSTGGRPYEQYF. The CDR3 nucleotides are TGCGCCAGCAGTACCGGTGGGCGACCCTACGAGCAGTACTTC. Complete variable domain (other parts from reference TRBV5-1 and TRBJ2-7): KAGVTQTPRYLIKTRGQQVTLSCSPISGHRSVSWYQQTPGQGLQFLFEYFSETQRNKGNFPGRFSGRQFSNSRSEMNVSTLELGDSALYLCASSTGGRPYEQYFGPGTRLTVT.